One TCR beta chain is described in this entry. This sample was included in a study of cytomegalovirus exposure and HLA in healthy donors. With 7 bases clipped from V and 3 bases from J, the junction kept 5 bases outside the gene matches. The germline V gene encodes CDR1 LNHDA and CDR2 SQIVND (reference sequence). There are 14 residues in the CDR3. The PCR made use of 60 Vbeta and 13 Jbeta primers. Here immunoSEQ multiplex PCR was the method, and the copy in TCRdb shows in-frame clones only, minus some. The profile shows fewer than 100,000 clones, over 75% of them singletons. The chain links TRBV19 to TRBJ1-3; the match to TRBD1 covers 8 bases. The specimen sequenced was PBMCs. The sequence was collected from a male donor in good health and CMV-seropositive. CDR3 in amino acids: CASNPTGVGNTIYF. The CDR3 DNA reads TGTGCCAGTAACCCGACAGGGGTTGGAAACACCATATATTTT.